These 24 T cell receptor beta chains came from one sample sequenced in a study of T cells in Graves' hyperthyroidism and ophthalmopathy (dated by TCRdb to about 2019). Library construction relied on multiplex PCR. Sequencing used an Illumina HiSeq 2000. The TCR beta CDR3 regions were amplified from RNA transcripts. A first-round RT-PCR of the TCR CDR3 used the HTBI primer set with the Qiagen OneStep RT-PCR kit. TCRdb took the public reads, trimmed them with fastp at Q25, ran MiXCR for clone calling and kept in-frame beta chains. Every entry covers one CDR3 protein and lists the most common genes and DNA from its rows. In this sample the table shows 600,000 or so distinct CDR3 sequences, about 14% of which occur a single time. Of the sample, under 15% falls within the top ten clones. Sequences were obtained from blood. These receptor sequences come from a woman aged 45-59 years with Graves' ophthalmopathy.

The chain links TRBV28 to TRBJ2-3, with D perhaps TRBD2 (6 bases). Trimming stripped 3 bases from V and 5 bases from J, with 12 bases between. CDR1 is MDHEN, CDR2 SYDVKM, per germline. The CDR3 has 14 amino acids. The CDR3 loop is CASSFNKAGDTQYF. CDR3 sequence (DNA): TGTGCCAGCAGTTTCAACAAAGCGGGAGATACGCAGTATTTT.

This clonotype came up many times. The chain is built from TRBV30 and TRBJ1-5, with no clear D. Germline V lookup: CDR1 GTSNPN, CDR2 SVGIG (reference sequence). The CDR3 runs 13 residues. The germline V and J ends were trimmed by 1 base and 2 bases, with 6 bases remaining between them. The CDR3 nucleotides are TGTGCCTGGAGTGGGGAGGGCAATCAGCCCCAGCATTTT. It encodes CAWSGEGNQPQHF.

The chain joins TRBV7-4 to TRBJ2-1; 10 positions match TRBD2. CDR1 and CDR2 from the germline V gene are SGHVT and SQSDAQ. The V and J ends lost 5 bases and 2 bases, in that order; junction bases with no gene match: 12. CDR3 length: 18 amino acids. The CDR3 here is CASSVVPSGSLTYNEQFF. CDR3 bases: TGTGCCAGCAGCGTAGTCCCTAGCGGGAGCCTCACCTACAATGAGCAGTTCTTC. Using reference TRBV7-4 and TRBJ2-1 for the parts outside the CDR3, the full variable domain is GAGVSQSPRYKVAKRGRDVALRCDSISGHVTLYWYRQTLGQGSEVLTYSQSDAQRDKSGRPSGRFSAERPERSVSTLKIQRTEQGDSAVYLCASSVVPSGSLTYNEQFFGPGTRLTVL.

This clonotype has at least ten counts. The chain is built from TRBV27 and TRBJ2-5, with 7 bases aligning to TRBD2. The CDR3 is made up of 16 amino acids. V trimming: 2 bases; J trimming: 0 bases; junction bases outside the gene matches: 6. CDR1 MNHEY and CDR2 SMNVEV come from the germline V gene (reference sequence). This CDR3 is CASSLAASGYQETQYF. The CDR3 nucleotides are TGTGCCAGCAGTTTAGCGGCTAGCGGATACCAAGAGACCCAGTACTTC.

This clonotype was observed many times. The rearrangement uses TRBV28 and TRBJ1-5, with TRBD1 identical over 7 bases. With 3 bases clipped from V and 1 base from J, the junction kept 3 bases outside the gene matches. The CDR3 runs to 15 residues. Germline CDR1 is MDHEN and CDR2 is SYDVKM. Here the CDR3 DNA reads TGTGCCAGCAGTTTCGACAGGGCAAGCAATCAGCCCCAGCATTTT. Encoded protein: CASSFDRASNQPQHF. Filled out from reference TRBV28 and TRBJ1-5, the complete variable domain reads DVKVTQSSRYLVKRTGEKVFLECVQDMDHENMFWYRQDPGLGLRLIYFSYDVKMKEKGDIPEGYSVSREKKERFSLILESASTNQTSMYLCASSFDRASNQPQHFGDGTRLSIL.

This clonotype was found a few times. This sequence joins TRBV6-2 or TRBV6-3 and TRBJ2-1, with 13 bases lining up with TRBD2. Germline V gives CDR1 MNHEY, CDR2 SVGEGT. V lost 5 bases to trimming and J lost 7 bases; unmatched junction nucleotides: 11. The CDR3 loop spans 17 amino acids. CDR3 nucleotide sequence: TGTGCCAGCAGTACTAGATTGGGACTAGCGGGAATAAATGAGCAGTTCTTC. Translating it yields CASSTRLGLAGINEQFF.

This clonotype has only a few counts. CDR3 DNA sequence: TGTGCCAGCAGCCAAGTAGGAGAGGGGACCTATGGCTACACCTTC. Its protein product is CASSQVGEGTYGYTF. The chain carries TRBV3-1 and TRBJ1-2, with a tentative D call TRBD1 (5 bases). This CDR3 region has 15 residues. The V end was cut by 1 base, the J end by 4 bases, with 13 bases between. Germline V gives CDR1 LGHDT, CDR2 YNNKEL (reference sequence).

The V and J genes are TRBV20-1 and TRBJ2-7; 8 nucleotides agree with TRBD2. The CDR3 totals 14 residues. Germline V CDR1 and CDR2: DFQATT, SNEGSKA (reference sequence). Trimming cost V 1 base and J 4 bases; bases outside gene matches: 6. CDR3 sequence (DNA): TGCAGTGCTAGAGGATCCGGGAGGGGTTACGAGCAGTACTTC. Protein product: CSARGSGRGYEQYF.

This clonotype appeared many times. The chain employs TRBV11-1 and TRBJ2-7; 10 bases are a match to TRBD2. Per the germline V gene, CDR1 is SGHAT and CDR2 is FQDESV (reference sequence). The CDR3 spans 15 residues. The V and J ends lost 5 bases and 4 bases, in that order; junction bases with no gene match: 8. The CDR3 here is CASSHRTSGLYEQYF. CDR3 sequence (DNA): TGTGCCAGCAGCCATAGGACTAGCGGACTTTACGAGCAGTACTTC.

Ten or more counts support this clonotype. The chain has TRBV13 and TRBJ1-1, with 7 bases matching TRBD1. The germline gives CDR1 PRHDT, CDR2 FYEKMQ (reference sequence). Trimming cost V 6 bases and J 10 bases; bases outside gene matches: 14. This CDR3 is built from 14 residues. CDR3 region: CASRTLGGQLGAFF. As DNA, the CDR3 is TGTGCCAGCAGGACTTTAGGGGGACAGCTAGGAGCTTTCTTT.

This clonotype was found a few times. CDR3 DNA sequence: TGTGCCAGCAGCCCCCTACAGGGGGCGGTAACCGGGGAGCTGTTTTTT. Its translation is CASSPLQGAVTGELFF. J is TRBJ2-2 and V is TRBV11-2; 9 positions agree with TRBD1. The length of the CDR3 is 16 residues. Germline V CDR1 and CDR2: SGHAT, FQNNGV. J was trimmed by 5 bases and V by 5 bases; bases with no gene match: 9. Filled out from reference TRBV11-2 and TRBJ2-2, the complete variable domain reads EAGVAQSPRYKIIEKRQSVAFWCNPISGHATLYWYQQILGQGPKLLIQFQNNGVVDDSQLPKDRFSAERLKGVDSTLKIQPAKLEDSAVYLCASSPLQGAVTGELFFGEGSRLTVL.

This rearrangement joins TRBV13 to TRBJ2-5; D might be TRBD2 (5 bases). The germline V and J ends were trimmed by 4 bases and 5 bases, with 14 bases remaining between them. The CDR3 is 14 amino acids. Germline lookup yields CDR1 PRHDT and CDR2 FYEKMQ (reference sequence). The CDR3 loop reads CASSSNSGMETQYF. CDR3 DNA: TGTGCCAGCAGCTCTAATTCGGGGATGGAGACCCAGTACTTC.

The table lists this clonotype with many counts. The chain links TRBV7-2 to TRBJ2-7; D perhaps matches TRBD1 (5 bases). CDR1 SGHTA and CDR2 FQGNSA come from the germline V gene. This CDR3 has 14 amino acids. V gave up 1 base and J gave up 5 bases, with 12 bases separating them. The CDR3 DNA reads as TGTGCCAGCAGCTTAGATCGCAGGGCCCACGAGCAGTACTTC. Translated, it gives CASSLDRRAHEQYF. The entire variable domain, with the rest obtained from reference TRBV7-2 and TRBJ2-7, is as follows: GAGVSQSPSNKVTEKGKDVELRCDPISGHTALYWYRQSLGQGLEFLIYFQGNSAPDKSGLPSDRFSAERTGGSVSTLTIQRTQQEDSAVYLCASSLDRRAHEQYFGPGTRLTVT.

This clonotype came up many times. This chain joins TRBV7-2 and TRBJ2-1; tentatively, D is TRBD2 (6 bases). The CDR3 runs 15 residues. The V end was cut by 0 bases, the J end by 3 bases, with 9 bases between. The germline V gene encodes CDR1 SGHTA and CDR2 FQGNSA. The CDR3 reads CASSLAETSYNEQFF. The CDR3 DNA is TGTGCCAGCAGCTTAGCCGAGACTAGCTACAATGAGCAGTTCTTC.

This clonotype was seen only a few times. V usage is TRBV14 and J usage is TRBJ2-6; 12 bases are shared with TRBD1. The CDR3 totals 19 residues. The trim removed 3 bases at V and 2 bases at J, leaving 8 bases unmatched. Per the germline V gene, CDR1 is SGHDN and CDR2 is FVKESK. CDR3 amino acids: CASSQLPGQGATGANVLTF. In DNA form, the CDR3 reads TGTGCCAGCAGCCAGCTACCGGGACAGGGGGCAACTGGGGCCAACGTCCTGACTTTC.

In its sample, this clonotype was seen many times. The rearrangement joins TRBV6-2 or TRBV6-3 to TRBJ2-1; 11 bases line up with TRBD2. This CDR3 has 16 residues. Trimming removed 1 base from V and 8 bases from J; junction bases left unmatched: 7. In germline, CDR1 is MNHEY, CDR2 SVGEGT. The CDR3 region has the DNA TGTGCCAGCAGTTACTTCCTTAGCGGGAGGGCACATGAGCAGTTCTTC. Encoded protein: CASSYFLSGRAHEQFF.

This clonotype was seen more than once but under ten times. The chain joins TRBV28 to TRBJ2-6, with a tentative D call TRBD1 (6 bases). Germline CDR1 reads MDHEN; CDR2 reads SYDVKM. The CDR3 length is 15 residues. V was cut by 7 bases and J by 2 bases, with 12 bases left in between. CDR3 sequence (DNA): TGTGCCAGCACTACCACAGGGACTGGGGCCAACGTCCTGACTTTC. It codes for CASTTTGTGANVLTF.

This clonotype was counted only a few times. The chain uses TRBV6-2 or TRBV6-3 and TRBJ2-7; 7 bases are shared with TRBD1. The length of the CDR3 is 15 residues. Germline trimming cut 0 bases from V and 3 bases from J; bases unmatched to any gene: 5. CDR1 and CDR2 from the germline V gene are MNHEY and SVGEGT. DNA of the CDR3: TGTGCCAGCAGTTACTCGAGGGACAGCTTCTACGAGCAGTACTTC. Protein sequence: CASSYSRDSFYEQYF.

This clonotype was counted a few times. The V call is TRBV9, the J call TRBJ2-3; D is unresolved. Trimming cost V 0 bases and J 10 bases, with 12 bases left between them. Germline CDR1 reads SGDLS; CDR2 reads YYNGEE. This CDR3 has 13 residues. CDR3 loop: CASSVAQPDAQYF. Here the CDR3 DNA reads TGTGCCAGCAGCGTAGCCCAGCCTGATGCGCAGTATTTT.

The sample holds many counts of this clonotype. The J gene is TRBJ1-1, the V gene TRBV7-2; weak D call: TRBD1 (5 bases). V dropped 3 bases and J dropped 2 bases, with 10 bases sitting between them. CDR1 SGHTA and CDR2 FQGNSA come from the germline V gene. The CDR3 extends over 14 amino acids. The CDR3 region has the DNA TGTGCCAGCAGCTTTGACAGCCTTAACACTGAAGCTTTCTTT. Its translation: CASSFDSLNTEAFF.

In this sample, this clonotype turned up many times. The chain is built from TRBV30 and TRBJ2-1, with 16 bases fitting TRBD2. The CDR3 covers 17 residues. Looked up from germline, CDR1 is GTSNPN and CDR2 is SVGIG (reference sequence). Losses at the gene ends were 7 bases for V and 4 bases for J; bases not matched to a gene: 10. CDR3 DNA: TGTGCCTATTCCGGGACTAGCGGGAGGGCCAAATACAATGAGCAGTTCTTC. Translated: CAYSGTSGRAKYNEQFF.

This chain uses TRBV4-2 with TRBJ2-5; 11 nucleotides agree with TRBD2. The CDR3 spans 16 residues. The germline gives CDR1 LGHNA, CDR2 YNFKEQ. J was trimmed by 5 bases and V by 2 bases; bases with no gene match: 7. As DNA, the CDR3 is TGTGCCAGCAGCCAAAGCACTAGCGGGAGTTGGGAGACCCAGTACTTC. Protein sequence: CASSQSTSGSWETQYF.

This chain links TRBV10-3 with TRBJ2-1; 8 bases map to TRBD2. The trim removed 11 bases at V and 4 bases at J, leaving 7 bases unmatched. The germline V gene encodes CDR1 ENHRY and CDR2 SYGVKD. The CDR3 covers 13 residues. CDR3 residues: CAVRLAPYNEQFF. CDR3 nucleotide sequence: TGTGCCGTCCGACTAGCGCCTTACAATGAGCAGTTCTTC.

This clonotype occurred many times. This chain uses TRBV5-1 with TRBJ2-1; TRBD1 aligns across 10 bases. Germline CDR1 SGHRS, CDR2 YFSETQ. The CDR3 covers 14 residues. The J segment lost 7 bases and the V segment lost 3 bases, leaving 4 bases of the junction unmatched. The CDR3, as DNA: TGCGCCAGCAGCTCGGGACAGGGGCGAAATGAGCAGTTCTTC. It is translated as CASSSGQGRNEQFF.